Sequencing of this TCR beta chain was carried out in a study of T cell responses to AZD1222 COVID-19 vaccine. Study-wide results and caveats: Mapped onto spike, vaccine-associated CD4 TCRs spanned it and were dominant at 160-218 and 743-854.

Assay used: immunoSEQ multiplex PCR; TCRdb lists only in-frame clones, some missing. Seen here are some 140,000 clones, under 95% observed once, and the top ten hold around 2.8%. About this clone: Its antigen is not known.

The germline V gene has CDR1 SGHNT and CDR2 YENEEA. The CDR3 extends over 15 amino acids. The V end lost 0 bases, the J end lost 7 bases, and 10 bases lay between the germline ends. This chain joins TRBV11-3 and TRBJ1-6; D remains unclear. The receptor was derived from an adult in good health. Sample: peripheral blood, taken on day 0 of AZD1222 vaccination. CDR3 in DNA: TGTGCCAGCAGCTTAGATCGTTGGAGCAATTCACCCCTCCACTTT. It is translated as CASSLDRWSNSPLHF.